The present TCR beta chain was sequenced within a study of T cell responses to AZD1222 COVID-19 vaccine. Across the whole study: Analysis merged second doses at about 4 or about 12 weeks. Regarding the study as a whole: The CD4 TCRs associated with vaccination extended across spike and predominated at 160-218 and 743-854. No repertoire was sampled before or during the peak T cell response, only after it. Donors in the cohort were predominantly white British and more often female, and clonal diversity was possibly underestimated.

The CDR3 contains 14 residues. The germline V and J ends were trimmed by 4 bases and 0 bases, with 9 bases remaining between them. CDR1 is SGDLS and CDR2 is YYNGEE in the germline V gene. Some clones are missing from TCRdb's copy, which holds only in-frame ones; the method was immunoSEQ multiplex PCR. The sample comprises 85,000 to 120,000 clones, approximately 88% of which are singletons, and about a sixth rests with the top ten. On this clone: What it binds is not known.

The material was peripheral blood, obtained on day 0 of AZD1222 vaccination. V gene TRBV9 combines with J gene TRBJ2-3; TRBD2 might be the D (6 bases). The sequence was collected from an adult in good health. The CDR3 DNA reads as TGTGCCAGCAGCACTAGCACTAGCACAGATACGCAGTATTTT. Amino acid sequence: CASSTSTSTDTQYF.